This T cell receptor (beta chain) was documented in a study of response to subunit inactivated influenza vaccine. General observations from the study: Each seasonal influenza vaccination recruits few new T cells, the authors suggested.

This clonotype was seen at least ten times. Antigen specificity is unknown. TCRdb analysed the RT-PCR reads with MiXCR anew, one entry per CDR3 protein. Of more than 600,000 distinct CDR3 sequences listed, less than 20% are singletons. Per germline, CDR1 LNHNV and CDR2 YYDKDF (reference sequence). With V trimmed by 0 bases and J by 7 bases, 7 bases remained unmatched. The CDR3 sequence is 15 residues long. This TCR derives from a man aged 50 to 59 who received an inactivated influenza vaccine. The source was PBMCs from blood, collected roughly 5 days after vaccination. The chain joins TRBV15 to TRBJ2-5, with TRBD2 matching over 8 bases. CDR3 region: CATSRDRTSLPTQYF. Written as DNA, the CDR3 is TGTGCCACCAGCAGAGATAGGACTAGCCTTCCGACCCAGTACTTC. The variable domain in full, with the rest retrieved from reference TRBV15 and TRBJ2-5, is DAMVIQNPRYQVTQFGKPVTLSCSQTLNHNVMYWYQQKSSQAPKLLFHYYDKDFNNEADTPDNFQSRRPNTSFCFLDIRSPGLGDTAMYLCATSRDRTSLPTQYFGPGTRLLVL.